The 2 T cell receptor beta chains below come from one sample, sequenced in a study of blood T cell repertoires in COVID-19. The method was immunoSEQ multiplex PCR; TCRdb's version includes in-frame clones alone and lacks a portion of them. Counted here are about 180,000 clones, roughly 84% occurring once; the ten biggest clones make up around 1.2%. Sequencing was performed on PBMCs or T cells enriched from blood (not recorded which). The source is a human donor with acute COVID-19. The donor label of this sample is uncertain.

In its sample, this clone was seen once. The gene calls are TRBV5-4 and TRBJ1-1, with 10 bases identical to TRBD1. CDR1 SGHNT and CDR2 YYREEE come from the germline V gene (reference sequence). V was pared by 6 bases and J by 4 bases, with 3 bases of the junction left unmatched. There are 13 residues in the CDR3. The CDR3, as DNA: TGTGCCAGCACTCGGACAGGGGGCACTGAAGCTTTCTTT. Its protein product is CASTRTGGTEAFF.

The CDR3 region has the DNA TGTGCCTGGAGTAATAACAGGGTCAATTCACCCCTCCACTTT. Its translation is CAWSNNRVNSPLHF. The V gene is TRBV30, the J gene TRBJ1-6; TRBD1 might be the D (6 bases). Trimming left V 2 bases short and J 7 bases short, with 12 bases between. The germline V gene has CDR1 GTSNPN and CDR2 SVGIG (reference sequence). The CDR3 is 14 residues long.